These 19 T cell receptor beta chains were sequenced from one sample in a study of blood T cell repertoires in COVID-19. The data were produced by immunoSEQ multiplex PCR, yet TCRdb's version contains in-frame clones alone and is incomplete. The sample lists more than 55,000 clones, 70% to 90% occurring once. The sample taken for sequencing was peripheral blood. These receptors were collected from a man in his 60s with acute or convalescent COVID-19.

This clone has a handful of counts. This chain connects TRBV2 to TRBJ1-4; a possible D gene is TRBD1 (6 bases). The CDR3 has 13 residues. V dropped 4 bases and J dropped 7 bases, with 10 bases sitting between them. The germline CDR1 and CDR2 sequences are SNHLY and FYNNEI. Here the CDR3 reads CASSVEQGEKLFF. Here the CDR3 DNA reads TGTGCCAGCAGTGTGGAACAGGGTGAAAAACTGTTTTTT.

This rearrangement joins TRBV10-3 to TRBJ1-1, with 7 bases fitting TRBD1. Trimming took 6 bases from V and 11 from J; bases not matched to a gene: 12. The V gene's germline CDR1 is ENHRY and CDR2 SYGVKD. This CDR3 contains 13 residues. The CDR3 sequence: CAIRTREGARAFF. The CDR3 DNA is TGTGCCATCAGGACCCGAGAGGGGGCGAGGGCTTTCTTT.

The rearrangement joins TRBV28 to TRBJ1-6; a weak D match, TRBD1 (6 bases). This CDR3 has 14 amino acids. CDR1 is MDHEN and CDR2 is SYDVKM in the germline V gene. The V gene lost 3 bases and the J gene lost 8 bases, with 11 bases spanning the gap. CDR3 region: CASSFARGDSPLHF. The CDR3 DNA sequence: TGTGCCAGCAGTTTTGCCAGGGGAGATTCACCCCTCCACTTT.

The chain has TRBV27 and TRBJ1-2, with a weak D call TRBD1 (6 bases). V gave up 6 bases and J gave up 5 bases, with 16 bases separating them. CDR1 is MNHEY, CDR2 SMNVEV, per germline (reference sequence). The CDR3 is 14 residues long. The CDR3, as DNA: TGTGCCAGCAGCTTGAACAGGGCCCGTTATGGCTACACCTTC. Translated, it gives CASSLNRARYGYTF.

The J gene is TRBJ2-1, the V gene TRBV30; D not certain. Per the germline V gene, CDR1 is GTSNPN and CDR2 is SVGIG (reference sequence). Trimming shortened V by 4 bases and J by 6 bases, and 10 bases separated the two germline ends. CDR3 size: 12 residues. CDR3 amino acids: CAWNYLPNEQFF. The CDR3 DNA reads TGTGCCTGGAATTACCTACCCAATGAGCAGTTCTTC. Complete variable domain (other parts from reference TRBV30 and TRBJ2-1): SQTIHQWPATLVQPVGSPLSLECTVEGTSNPNLYWYRQAAGRGLQLLFYSVGIGQISSEVPQNLSASRPQDRQFILSSKKLLLSDSGFYLCAWNYLPNEQFFGPGTRLTVL.

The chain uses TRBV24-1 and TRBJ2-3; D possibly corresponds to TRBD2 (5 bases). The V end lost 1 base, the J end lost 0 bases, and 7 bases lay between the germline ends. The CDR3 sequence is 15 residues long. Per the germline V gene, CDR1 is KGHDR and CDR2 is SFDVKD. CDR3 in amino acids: CATSDFGGSTDTQYF. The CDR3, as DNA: TGTGCCACCAGTGATTTCGGCGGGAGCACAGATACGCAGTATTTT.

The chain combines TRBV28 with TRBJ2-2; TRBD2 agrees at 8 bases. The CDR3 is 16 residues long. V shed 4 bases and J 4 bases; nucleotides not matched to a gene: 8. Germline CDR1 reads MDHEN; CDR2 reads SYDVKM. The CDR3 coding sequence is TGTGCCAGCAGTTCCTATAGCGGGATAGGCACCGGGGAGCTGTTTTTT. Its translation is CASSSYSGIGTGELFF.

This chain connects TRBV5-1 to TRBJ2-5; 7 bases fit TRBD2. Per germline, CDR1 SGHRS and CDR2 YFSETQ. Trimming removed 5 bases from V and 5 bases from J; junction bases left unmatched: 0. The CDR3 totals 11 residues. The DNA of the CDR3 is TGCGCCAGCAGGGGGGGGGAGACCCAGTACTTC. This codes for CASRGGETQYF. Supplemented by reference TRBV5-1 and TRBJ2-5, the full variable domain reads KAGVTQTPRYLIKTRGQQVTLSCSPISGHRSVSWYQQTPGQGLQFLFEYFSETQRNKGNFPGRFSGRQFSNSRSEMNVSTLELGDSALYLCASRGGETQYFGPGTRLLVL.

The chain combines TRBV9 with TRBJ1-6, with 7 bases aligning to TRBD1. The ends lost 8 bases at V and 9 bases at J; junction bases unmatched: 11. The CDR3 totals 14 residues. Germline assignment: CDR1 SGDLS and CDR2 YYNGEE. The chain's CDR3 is CASGTQGVRSPLHF. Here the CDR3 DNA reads TGTGCCAGTGGAACCCAGGGGGTCCGTTCACCCCTCCACTTT.

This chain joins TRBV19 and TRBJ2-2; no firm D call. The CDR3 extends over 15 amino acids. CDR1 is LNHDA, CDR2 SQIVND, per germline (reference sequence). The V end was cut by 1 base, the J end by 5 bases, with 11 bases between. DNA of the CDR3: TGTGCCAGTAGTATAGGGGCAGGTGGGACCGGGGAGCTGTTTTTT. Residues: CASSIGAGGTGELFF.

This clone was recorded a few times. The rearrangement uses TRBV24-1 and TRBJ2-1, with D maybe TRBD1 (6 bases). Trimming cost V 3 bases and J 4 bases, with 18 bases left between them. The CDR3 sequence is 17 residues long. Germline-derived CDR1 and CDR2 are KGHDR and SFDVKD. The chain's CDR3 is CATSDPTLGTFYNEQFF. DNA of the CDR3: TGTGCCACCAGTGATCCAACCCTGGGGACATTTTACAATGAGCAGTTCTTC.

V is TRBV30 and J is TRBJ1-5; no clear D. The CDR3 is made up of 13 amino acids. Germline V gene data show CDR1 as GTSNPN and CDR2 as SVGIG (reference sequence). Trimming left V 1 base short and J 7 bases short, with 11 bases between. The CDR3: CAWSEEQYQPQHF. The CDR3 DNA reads TGTGCCTGGAGTGAAGAACAGTACCAGCCCCAGCATTTT. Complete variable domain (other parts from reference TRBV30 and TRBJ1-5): SQTIHQWPATLVQPVGSPLSLECTVEGTSNPNLYWYRQAAGRGLQLLFYSVGIGQISSEVPQNLSASRPQDRQFILSSKKLLLSDSGFYLCAWSEEQYQPQHFGDGTRLSIL.

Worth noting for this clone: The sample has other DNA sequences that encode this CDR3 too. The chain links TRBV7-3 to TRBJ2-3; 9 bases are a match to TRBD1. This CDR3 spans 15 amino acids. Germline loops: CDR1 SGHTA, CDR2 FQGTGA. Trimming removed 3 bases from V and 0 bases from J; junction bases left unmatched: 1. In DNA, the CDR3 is TGTGCCAGCAGCTTGGGACAGGGAAGCACAGATACGCAGTATTTT. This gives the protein CASSLGQGSTDTQYF.

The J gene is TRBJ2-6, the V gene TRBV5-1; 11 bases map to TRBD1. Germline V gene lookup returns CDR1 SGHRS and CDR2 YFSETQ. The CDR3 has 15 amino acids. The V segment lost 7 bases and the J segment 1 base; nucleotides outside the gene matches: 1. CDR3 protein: CASGTGGSGANVLTF. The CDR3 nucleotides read TGCGCCAGCGGGACAGGGGGTTCTGGGGCCAACGTCCTGACTTTC.

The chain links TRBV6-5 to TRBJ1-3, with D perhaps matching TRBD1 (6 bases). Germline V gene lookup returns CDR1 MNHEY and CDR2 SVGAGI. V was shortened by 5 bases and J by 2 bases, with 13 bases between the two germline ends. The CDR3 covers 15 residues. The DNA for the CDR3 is TGTGCCAGCAGTCCATTACAGGGCACTGGAAACACCATATATTTT. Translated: CASSPLQGTGNTIYF.

The CDR3 loop is CASSSGTGIYNEKLFF. CDR3 nucleotides: TGTGCCAGCAGTTCGGGGACAGGGATTTACAATGAAAAACTGTTTTTT. The rearrangement joins TRBV28 to TRBJ1-4, with 9 bases matching TRBD1. The CDR3 contains 16 residues. Germline CDR1 and CDR2: MDHEN and SYDVKM. The ends lost 4 bases at V and 5 bases at J; junction bases unmatched: 8.

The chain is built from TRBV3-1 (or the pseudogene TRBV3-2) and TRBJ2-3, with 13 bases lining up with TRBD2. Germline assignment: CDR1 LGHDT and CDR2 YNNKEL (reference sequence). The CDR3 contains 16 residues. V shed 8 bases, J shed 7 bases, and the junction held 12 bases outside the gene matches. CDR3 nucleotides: TGTGCCAGCCATAGGACTAGCGGGAGTACCTCAAATACGCAGTATTTT. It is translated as CASHRTSGSTSNTQYF.

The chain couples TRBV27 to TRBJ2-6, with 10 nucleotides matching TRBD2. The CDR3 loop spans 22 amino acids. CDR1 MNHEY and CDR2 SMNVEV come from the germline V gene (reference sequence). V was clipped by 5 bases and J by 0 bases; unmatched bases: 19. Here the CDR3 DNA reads TGTGCCAGCAGTACCCTGCGGGGCGGAAAGAGCGGGAGGGCCTCTGGGGCCAACGTCCTGACTTTC. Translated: CASSTLRGGKSGRASGANVLTF.

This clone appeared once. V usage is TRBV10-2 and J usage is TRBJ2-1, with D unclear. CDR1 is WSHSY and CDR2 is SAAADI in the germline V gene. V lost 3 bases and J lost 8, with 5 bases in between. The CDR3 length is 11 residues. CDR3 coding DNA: TGCGCCAGCAGTGACCGAGATGAGCAGTTCTTC. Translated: CASSDRDEQFF.